This T cell receptor beta chain comes out of a study of radiation and T cells in renal cell carcinoma. Sample time point: blood 4 weeks post-SBRT, at nephrectomy. Treatment meaning: 15 Gy SBRT to primary tumor, nephrectomy 4 weeks later. Nephrectomy followed 15 Gy stereotactic body radiation by 4 weeks. Radiation-treated patients gave blood at baseline, week 2 and week 4. The CDR3 consists of 15 residues. Germline V CDR1 and CDR2: SGHDT, YYEEEE. Trimming removed 0 bases at V and 3 bases at J, with 13 bases between. Assay: immunoSEQ multiplex PCR; the TCRdb copy retains only in-frame clones and omits some. Of approximately 170,000 clones listed, roughly nine tenths are singletons.

V is TRBV5-6 and J is TRBJ2-7, with D perhaps TRBD2 (5 bases). Material: blood, obtained from a patient whose treatment included radiotherapy and nephrectomy. This receptor was taken from a woman aged 50 to 60 with renal cell carcinoma. CDR3 coding DNA: TGTGCCAGCAGCTTGGTACTAGATGCTGGCTACGAGCAGTACTTC. Translating it yields CASSLVLDAGYEQYF.